This T cell receptor (beta chain) was recorded in a study of OX40 agonist ivuxolimab in advanced cancers. Study conclusions and caveats: Expanded peripheral T-cell antigen specificity went undetermined.

Method: immunoSEQ multiplex PCR; TCRdb's copy keeps in-frame clones and lacks some. The sample carries roughly 67,000 clones, about nine tenths recorded once. The CDR3 runs 14 residues. CDR1 is SGHRS and CDR2 is YFSETQ in the germline V gene. V was shortened by 0 bases and J by 4 bases, with 11 bases between the two germline ends. A word on this clone: Its antigen is unknown.

The source material was CD4+ or CD8+ T cells sorted from blood, sampled in a trial of the OX40 agonist ivuxolimab. The chain employs TRBV5-1 and TRBJ2-7; a weak D match, TRBD1 (6 bases). The sequence came from an adult with an advanced solid tumor such as melanoma, head and neck, liver or kidney cancer. CDR3 loop: CASSLAGTYYEQYF. The CDR3 DNA follows: TGCGCCAGCAGCTTGGCCGGGACATATTACGAGCAGTACTTC.